The rows below give T cell receptor beta chains drawn from one sample of a study of T cell responses to AZD1222 COVID-19 vaccine. Produced via immunoSEQ multiplex PCR; TCRdb's table is partial and in-frame only. The sample yields about 78,000 clones, 88% seen once. The sample consisted of peripheral blood, taken on day 0 of MenACWY control vaccination. These receptors came from an adult in good health. CDR3s include the opening cysteine and the closing phenylalanine or tryptophan. A D gene is named only where the DNA matches it firmly. The size entry is marked missing in some rows and otherwise reads once, few, many or a size class.

d_call clone_size j_call v_call cdr3_aa cdr3_nt
. . TRBJ2-7 TRBV11-3 CASSLEARSYEQYF TGTGCCAGCAGCTTAGAAGCCCGCTCCTACGAGCAGTACTTC
. . TRBJ2-7 TRBV19 CASSISVWSAGGPYEQYF TGTGCCAGTAGTATTAGTGTTTGGTCGGCGGGCGGTCCCTACGAGCAGTACTTC
TRBD1 . TRBJ1-2 TRBV4-3 CASSQAGTGSLYGYTF TGCGCCAGCAGCCAAGCCGGGACAGGGTCCCTCTATGGCTACACCTTC
. few TRBJ2-7 TRBV7-8 CASSLFYEQYF TGTGCCAGCAGCTTGTTCTACGAGCAGTACTTC
. . TRBJ2-1 TRBV30 CAWSLGWGASYNEQFF TGTGCCTGGAGTCTCGGCTGGGGGGCCTCCTACAATGAGCAGTTCTTC
. . TRBJ1-5 TRBV27 CASSFHNQPQHF TGTGCCAGCAGTTTCCACAATCAGCCCCAGCATTTT
. . TRBJ1-6 TRBV5-1 CASSLTGYGDNSPLHF TGCGCCAGCAGCTTGACCGGGTACGGGGATAATTCACCCCTCCACTTT
. . TRBJ1-1 TRBV5-1 CASSFSSTGDTEAFF TGCGCCAGCAGCTTTTCGTCTACGGGGGACACTGAAGCTTTCTTT
. . TRBJ1-5 TRBV19 CASRLGRSNQPQHF TGTGCCAGTAGGCTGGGGAGGAGCAATCAGCCCCAGCATTTT
. . TRBJ2-2 TRBV11-2 CASSLDWGARTGELFF TGTGCCAGCAGCTTAGACTGGGGGGCGAGGACCGGGGAGCTGTTTTTT
TRBD2 few TRBJ2-2 TRBV5-5 CASSPGLARTGELFF TGTGCCAGCAGCCCCGGACTAGCGAGAACCGGGGAGCTGTTTTTT
. . TRBJ1-4 TRBV29-1 CSVAGFGEKLFF TGCAGCGTAGCAGGGTTTGGTGAAAAACTGTTTTTT
. . TRBJ1-6 TRBV18 CASSLLGLSPGANSPLHF TGTGCCAGCTCACTACTGGGACTGTCCCCGGGGGCGAATTCACCCCTCCACTTT
TRBD1 few TRBJ2-7 TRBV5-6 CASSPTGAIYEQYF TGTGCCAGCAGCCCGACAGGGGCCATCTACGAGCAGTACTTC
. once TRBJ2-1 TRBV7-2 CASSLKGAGSSYNEQFF TGTGCCAGCAGCTTAAAAGGGGCGGGGAGTAGCTACAATGAGCAGTTCTTC
. . TRBJ2-3 TRBV7-3 CASSFRGGDTQYF TGTGCCAGCAGCTTCAGGGGGGGAGATACGCAGTATTTT
. once TRBJ2-2 TRBV5-5 CASSEQGSNTGELFF TGTGCCAGCAGCGAACAGGGTTCGAACACCGGGGAGCTGTTTTTT
TRBD1 once TRBJ1-2 TRBV28 CASRLMGQLNYGYTF TGTGCCAGCAGACTAATGGGACAGCTTAACTATGGCTACACCTTC
. . TRBJ1-4 TRBV5-4 CASSTSQDLNEKLFF TGTGCCAGCAGCACCTCCCAGGACCTTAATGAAAAACTGTTTTTT
TRBD1 . TRBJ1-1 TRBV4-1 CASSQGTSRTGGTEAFF TGCGCCAGCAGCCAAGGCACTTCTCGGACAGGGGGCACTGAAGCTTTCTTT